This T cell receptor beta chain was sequenced for a study of T-cell reconstitution after alpha-beta-depleted transplantation in children. Findings and limits, study-wide: Fresh T-cell production supplied most of the T-cell counts and diversity seen one year after transplant.

Regarding this clonotype: Its specificity is not known.

TCRbeta library construction was performed incorporating unique molecular identifiers. TCRdb reanalysed the PCR reads using MiXCR and keeps one entry per CDR3 protein. The repertoire holds hundreds of thousands of distinct CDR3 sequences, roughly a quarter seen once, with about 5% in the top ten. This receptor was obtained from a female patient between 2 and 15 years old who had a stem cell transplant for congenital amegakaryocytic thrombocytopenia, so the T cells may come from the graft donor. The specimen was PBMCs, mostly from graft donor cells, collected 360 days after TCRalphabeta/CD19-depleted stem cell transplant.

CDR3 sequence: CASRPTGARSHSGANVLTF. The CDR3 region has the DNA TGTGCCAGCCGCCCGACAGGGGCCCGCTCCCACTCTGGGGCCAACGTCCTGACTTTC. The chain is built from TRBV6-2 or TRBV6-3 and TRBJ2-6; 8 nucleotides line up with TRBD1. J gave up 0 bases and V 8 bases, and 15 bases lay outside the gene matches. CDR3 length: 19 amino acids. Germline loops: CDR1 MNHEY, CDR2 SVGEGT.